Below, one T cell receptor beta chain is given with its context. Its antigen has not been determined. One base away there is no much larger clone; base qualities are not given. The treatment or condition label on this specimen signifies: in vitro stimulation with specific CMV peptide epitopes to enrich CMV-specific T cells. This sample is drawn from a study of T cell repertoires in cytomegalovirus infection (dated by TCRdb to between 2017 and 2020). With regard to the full study: Alongside well-studied HLA-B-restricted epitopes, the peptide stimulations were aimed at recently identified HLA-C-restricted CMV epitopes, whose presentation resists viral immunomodulation. Because public TCR beta signatures pointed to carriage of CMV infection together with the matching HLA type, the HLA type of each donor mattered for the analysis.

According to the germline V gene (reference sequence), CDR1 reads SEHNR and CDR2 reads FQNEAQ. The CDR3 runs 15 residues from the cysteine to the phenylalanine. Left in the record is the CDR3 DNA by itself, 45 bases read in frame from the first base. Trimming at the junction amounts to 3 bases on V and 4 bases on J, and the germline ends lie 12 bases apart. Overall study results and their limits: Carriers of CMV infection plus the relevant HLA type were discriminated by the cumulative frequency of public TCR beta family members in the study cohort and in an independent roughly 370-donor cohort. The ex vivo response was dominated by HLA-C-restricted CMV-specific TCR beta clonotypes, which also provided the single most frequent clonotype in two of eight donors.

Sequenced on an Illumina HiSeq 1500. TCRdb trimmed the raw reads at Q25, called clones with MiXCR and kept productive beta chains. Entries are consolidated by CDR3 protein sequence, retaining the most common genes and DNA. For this sample there are about 340,000 distinct CDR3 sequences; roughly 29% appear just once. The ten most abundant clones make up around 19% of the sample. This chain joins TRBV7-9 to TRBJ1-4; the D gene cannot be resolved reliably. The receptor was derived from a human donor in good health (CMV status not recorded). Some clones in this sample may be carry-over from other donors' samples. The specimen was cultured PBMCs, collected from culture after CMV antigen stimulation. The CDR3 loop reads CASSLGSVDNEKLFF. The DNA reads as follows: TGTGCCAGCAGCTTGGGGTCTGTGGATAATGAAAAACTGTTTTTT.